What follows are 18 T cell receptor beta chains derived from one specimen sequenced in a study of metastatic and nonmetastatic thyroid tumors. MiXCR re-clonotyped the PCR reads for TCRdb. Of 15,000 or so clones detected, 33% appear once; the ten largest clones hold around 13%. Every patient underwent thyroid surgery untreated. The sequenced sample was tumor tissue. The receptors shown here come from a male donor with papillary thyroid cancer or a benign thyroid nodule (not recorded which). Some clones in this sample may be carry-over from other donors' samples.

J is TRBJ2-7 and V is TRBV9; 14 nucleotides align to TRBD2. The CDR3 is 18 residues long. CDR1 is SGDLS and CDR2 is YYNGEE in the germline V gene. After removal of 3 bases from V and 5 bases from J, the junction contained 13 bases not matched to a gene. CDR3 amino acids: CASSGEGGLAGVRDEQYF. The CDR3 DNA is TGTGCCAGCAGCGGAGAGGGGGGACTAGCGGGAGTCAGGGACGAGCAGTACTTC.

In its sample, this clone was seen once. The chain's CDR3 is CASSLTGQIYEQYF. As DNA, the CDR3 is TGCGCCAGCAGCTTGACGGGACAAATATACGAGCAGTACTTC. V and J are TRBV5-1 and TRBJ2-7, with D perhaps TRBD1 (6 bases). CDR3 length: 14 residues. Germline assignment: CDR1 SGHRS and CDR2 YFSETQ. V lost 1 base and J lost 4, with 12 bases in between.

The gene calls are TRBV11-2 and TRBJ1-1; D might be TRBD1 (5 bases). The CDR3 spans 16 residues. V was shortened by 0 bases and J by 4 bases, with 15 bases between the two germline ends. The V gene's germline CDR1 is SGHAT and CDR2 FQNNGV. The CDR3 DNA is TGTGCCAGCAGCTTAGATCCCGTCTGGGGGGGCACTGAAGCTTTCTTT. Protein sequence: CASSLDPVWGGTEAFF. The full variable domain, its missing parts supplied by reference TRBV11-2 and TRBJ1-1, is EAGVAQSPRYKIIEKRQSVAFWCNPISGHATLYWYQQILGQGPKLLIQFQNNGVVDDSQLPKDRFSAERLKGVDSTLKIQPAKLEDSAVYLCASSLDPVWGGTEAFFGQGTRLTVV.

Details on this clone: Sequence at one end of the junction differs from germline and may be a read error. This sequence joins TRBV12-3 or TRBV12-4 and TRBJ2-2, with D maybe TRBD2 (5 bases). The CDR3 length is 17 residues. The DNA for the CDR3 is TGTGCCAGCAGTTTCTCCTCTAGCTACTTGATCACCGGGGAGCTGATTTTT. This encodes CASSFSSSYLITGELIF.

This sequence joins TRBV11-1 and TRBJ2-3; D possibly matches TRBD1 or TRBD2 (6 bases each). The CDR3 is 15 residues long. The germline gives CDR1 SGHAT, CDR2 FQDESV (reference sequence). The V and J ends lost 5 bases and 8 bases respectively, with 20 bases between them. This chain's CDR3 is CASSQGTSITGTQYF. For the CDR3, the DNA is TGTGCCAGCAGCCAGGGGACTTCCATTACGGGTACGCAGTATTTT.

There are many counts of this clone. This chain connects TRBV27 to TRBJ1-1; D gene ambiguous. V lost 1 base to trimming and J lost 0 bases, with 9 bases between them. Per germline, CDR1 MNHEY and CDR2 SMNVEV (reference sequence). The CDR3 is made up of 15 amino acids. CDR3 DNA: TGTGCCAGCAGTTTATATGGGGATATGAACACTGAAGCTTTCTTT. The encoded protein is CASSLYGDMNTEAFF.

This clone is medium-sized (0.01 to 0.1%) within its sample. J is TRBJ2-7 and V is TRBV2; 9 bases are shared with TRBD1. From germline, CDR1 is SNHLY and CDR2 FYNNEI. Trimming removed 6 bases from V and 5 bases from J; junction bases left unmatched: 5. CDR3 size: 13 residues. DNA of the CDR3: TGTGCCAGCAGGCGGACAGGGGAAGACGAGCAGTACTTC. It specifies CASRRTGEDEQYF.

CDR3: CASSRQGANYGYTF. CDR3 coding DNA: TGTGCCAGCAGTCGACAGGGTGCTAACTATGGCTACACCTTC. The V and J genes are TRBV27 and TRBJ1-2, with 7 bases matching TRBD1. The CDR3 extends over 14 amino acids. V lost 5 bases to trimming and J lost 0 bases; unmatched junction nucleotides: 3. CDR1 and CDR2 from the germline V gene are MNHEY and SMNVEV (reference sequence).

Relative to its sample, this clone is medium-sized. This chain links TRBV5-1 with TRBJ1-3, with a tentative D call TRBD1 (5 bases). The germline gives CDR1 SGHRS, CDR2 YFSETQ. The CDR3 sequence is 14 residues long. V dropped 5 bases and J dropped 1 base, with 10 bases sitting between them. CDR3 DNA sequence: TGCGCCAGCAGATCCGGGACGTCTGGAAACACCATATATTTT. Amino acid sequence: CASRSGTSGNTIYF.

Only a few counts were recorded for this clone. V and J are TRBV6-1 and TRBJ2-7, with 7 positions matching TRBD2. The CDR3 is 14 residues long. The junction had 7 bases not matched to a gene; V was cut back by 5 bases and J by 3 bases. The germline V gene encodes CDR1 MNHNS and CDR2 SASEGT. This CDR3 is CASSRVAGFYEQYF. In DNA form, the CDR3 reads TGTGCCAGCAGTCGGGTAGCGGGCTTCTACGAGCAGTACTTC.

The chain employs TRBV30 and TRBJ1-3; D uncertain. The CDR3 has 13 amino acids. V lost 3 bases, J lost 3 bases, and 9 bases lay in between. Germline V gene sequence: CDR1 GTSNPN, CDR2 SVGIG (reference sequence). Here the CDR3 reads CAWREGVGNTIYF. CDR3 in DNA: TGTGCCTGGAGGGAGGGTGTTGGAAACACCATATATTTT.

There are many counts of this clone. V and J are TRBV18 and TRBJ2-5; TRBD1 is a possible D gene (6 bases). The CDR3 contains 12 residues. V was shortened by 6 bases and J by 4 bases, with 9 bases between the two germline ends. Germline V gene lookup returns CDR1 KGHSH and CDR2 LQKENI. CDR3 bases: TGTGCCAGCTCTACCAGGGGAGAGACCCAGTACTTC. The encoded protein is CASSTRGETQYF.

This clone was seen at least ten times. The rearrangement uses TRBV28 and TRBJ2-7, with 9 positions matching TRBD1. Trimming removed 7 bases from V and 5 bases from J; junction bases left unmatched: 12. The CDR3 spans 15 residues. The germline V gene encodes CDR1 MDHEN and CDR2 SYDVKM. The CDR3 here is CASTLPGQGKDEQYF. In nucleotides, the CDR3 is TGTGCCAGCACACTCCCGGGACAGGGTAAAGACGAGCAGTACTTC.

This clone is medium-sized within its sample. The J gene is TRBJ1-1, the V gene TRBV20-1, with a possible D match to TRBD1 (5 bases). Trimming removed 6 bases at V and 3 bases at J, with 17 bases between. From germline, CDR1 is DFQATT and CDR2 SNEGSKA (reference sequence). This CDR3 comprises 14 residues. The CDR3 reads CSAETVSYYTEAFF. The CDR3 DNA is TGCAGTGCCGAGACAGTATCGTACTACACTGAAGCTTTCTTT.

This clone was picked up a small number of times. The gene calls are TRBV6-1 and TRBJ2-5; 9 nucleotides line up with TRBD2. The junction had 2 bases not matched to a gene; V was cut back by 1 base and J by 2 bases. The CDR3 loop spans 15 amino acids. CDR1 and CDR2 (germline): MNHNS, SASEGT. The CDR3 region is CASSEVSGSQETQYF. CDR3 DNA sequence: TGTGCCAGCAGTGAAGTTAGCGGGAGTCAAGAGACCCAGTACTTC.

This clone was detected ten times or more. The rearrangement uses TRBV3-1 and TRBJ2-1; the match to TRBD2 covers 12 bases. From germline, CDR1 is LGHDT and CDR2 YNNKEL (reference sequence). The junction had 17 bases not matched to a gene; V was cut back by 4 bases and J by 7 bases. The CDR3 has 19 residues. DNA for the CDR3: TGTGCCAGCAGCCGCCCCCCCCCCCCACTAGCGGGAGGAAGGAATGAGCAGTTCTTC. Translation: CASSRPPPPLAGGRNEQFF.

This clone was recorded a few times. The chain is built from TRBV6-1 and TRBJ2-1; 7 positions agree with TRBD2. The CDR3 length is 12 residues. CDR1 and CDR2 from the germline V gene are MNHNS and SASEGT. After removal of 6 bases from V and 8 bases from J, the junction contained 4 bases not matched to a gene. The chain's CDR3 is CASSVLADEQFF. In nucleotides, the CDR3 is TGTGCCAGCAGCGTTCTAGCGGATGAGCAGTTCTTC.

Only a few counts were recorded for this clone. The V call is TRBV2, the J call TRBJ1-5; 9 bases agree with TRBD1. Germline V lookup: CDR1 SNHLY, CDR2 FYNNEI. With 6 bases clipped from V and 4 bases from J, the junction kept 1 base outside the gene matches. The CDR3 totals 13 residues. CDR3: CASRGQGNQPQHF. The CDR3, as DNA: TGTGCCAGCAGAGGACAGGGGAATCAGCCCCAGCATTTT.